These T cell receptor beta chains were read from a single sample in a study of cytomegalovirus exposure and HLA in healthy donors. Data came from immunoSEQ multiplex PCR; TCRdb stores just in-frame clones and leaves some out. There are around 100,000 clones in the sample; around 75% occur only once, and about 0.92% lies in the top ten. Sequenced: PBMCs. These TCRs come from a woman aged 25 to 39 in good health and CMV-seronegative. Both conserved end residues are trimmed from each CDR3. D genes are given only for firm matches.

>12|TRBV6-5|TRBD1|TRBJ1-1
ASIRDSASHEAF
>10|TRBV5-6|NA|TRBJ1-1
ASSLLGSEAF
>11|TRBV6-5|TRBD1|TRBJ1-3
ASRTGFRNTIY
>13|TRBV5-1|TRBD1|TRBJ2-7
ASSPLTGGIDEQY
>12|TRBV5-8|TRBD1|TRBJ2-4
ASSQPGTGYRQY
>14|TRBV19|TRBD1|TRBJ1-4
ASSPLMTGKNEKLF
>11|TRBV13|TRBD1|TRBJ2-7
ASSKGQTHRQS
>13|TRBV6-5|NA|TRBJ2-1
ASSTQGGYSNEQF
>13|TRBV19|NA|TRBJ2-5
ASTARASGGETQY
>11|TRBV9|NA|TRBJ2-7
ASSVGLEQEQY
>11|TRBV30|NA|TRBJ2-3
AWSGSAGDTQY
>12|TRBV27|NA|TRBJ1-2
ASGIRGLYYGYT
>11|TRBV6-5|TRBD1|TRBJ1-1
ASSYLTGAEAF
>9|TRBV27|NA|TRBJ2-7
ASSLRGEQY
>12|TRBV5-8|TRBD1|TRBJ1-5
ASRDRGGNQPQH
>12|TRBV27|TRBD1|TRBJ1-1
ASGRDRGGTEAF
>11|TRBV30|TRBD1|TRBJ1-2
AWSGTGTAGYT
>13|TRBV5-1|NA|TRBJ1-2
ASSSGGGGQGGYT
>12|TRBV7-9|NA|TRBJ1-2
ASSLTGSDYGYT
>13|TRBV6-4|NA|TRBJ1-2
ASSPTTGANYGYT
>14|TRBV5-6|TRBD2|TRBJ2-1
ASSLGGLAGVYEQF
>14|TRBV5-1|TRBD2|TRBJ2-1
ATRAGLAGGRNEQF
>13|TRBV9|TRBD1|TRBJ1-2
ASSVGPTGDYGYT
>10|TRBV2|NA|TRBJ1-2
ATGGDNYGYT
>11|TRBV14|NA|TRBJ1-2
ASRGMGGYGYT
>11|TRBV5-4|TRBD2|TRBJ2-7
ASSLEKELAEY
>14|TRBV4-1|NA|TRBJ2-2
ASSQPRIFSTGELF
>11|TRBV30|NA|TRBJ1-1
AWSVRANTEAF
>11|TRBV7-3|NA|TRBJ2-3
ASSLIVGDTQY
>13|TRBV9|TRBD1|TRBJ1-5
ASSGTGSSNQPQH
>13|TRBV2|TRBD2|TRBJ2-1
ASSPTSGLSNEQF
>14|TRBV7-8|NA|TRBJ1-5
ASSTGPQRGNQPQH
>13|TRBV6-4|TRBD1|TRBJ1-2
ASSEGQDANYGYT
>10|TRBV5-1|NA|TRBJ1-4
ASSRPDNQLF
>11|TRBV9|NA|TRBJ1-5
ASSTEGAQPQH
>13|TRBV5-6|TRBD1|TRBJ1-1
ASSFLDRPNTEAF
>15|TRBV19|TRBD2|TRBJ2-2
ASSISGGAPGTGELF
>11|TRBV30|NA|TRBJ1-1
AWSRLRGTEAF